This entry lists 14 T cell receptor beta chains sequenced from one sample in a study of OX40 agonist ivuxolimab in advanced cancers. Libraries were prepared by immunoSEQ multiplex PCR; TCRdb keeps only in-frame clonotypes and omits some of them. The data show around 70,000 clones, approximately 86% seen once. The starting material was CD4+ or CD8+ T cells sorted from blood, obtained in a trial of the OX40 agonist ivuxolimab. The receptor set was obtained from an adult with an advanced solid tumor such as melanoma, head and neck, liver or kidney cancer.

The chain is built from TRBV18 and TRBJ1-3, with D uncertain. This CDR3 comprises 14 residues. Trimming removed 0 bases at V and 5 bases at J, with 8 bases between. Germline assignment: CDR1 KGHSH and CDR2 LQKENI. The CDR3 spells CASSPPMLRNTIYF. DNA of the CDR3: TGTGCCAGCTCACCACCGATGCTGAGAAACACCATATATTTT. Based on the CDR3 plus reference TRBV18 and TRBJ1-3, the full variable domain is NAGVMQNPRHLVRRRGQEARLRCSPMKGHSHVYWYRQLPEEGLKFMVYLQKENIIDESGMPKERFSAEFPKEGPSILRIQQVVRGDSAAYFCASSPPMLRNTIYFGEGSWLTVV.

The chain is built from TRBV19 and TRBJ1-5; D gene ambiguous. The V gene's germline CDR1 is LNHDA and CDR2 SQIVND (reference sequence). This CDR3 comprises 16 residues. Between the trimmed V and J ends, which lost 5 bases and 5 bases, there was a span of 19 bases. The CDR3 reads CASSPALNAYYQPQHF. CDR3 DNA: TGTGCCAGTAGTCCCGCGCTGAATGCTTACTATCAGCCCCAGCATTTT. Full variable domain (remainder filled in from reference TRBV19 and TRBJ1-5): DGGITQSPKYLFRKEGQNVTLSCEQNLNHDAMYWYRQDPGQGLRLIYYSQIVNDFQKGDIAEGYSVSREKKESFPLTVTSAQKNPTAFYLCASSPALNAYYQPQHFGDGTRLSIL.

This chain joins TRBV2 and TRBJ1-2; 7 nucleotides line up with TRBD1. The V gene end was trimmed by 6 bases and the J gene end by 6 bases; junction bases not matched to a gene: 7. CDR1 is SNHLY, CDR2 FYNNEI, per germline. This CDR3 contains 13 residues. The CDR3: CASRMGQWDGYTF. CDR3 DNA: TGTGCCAGCAGAATGGGACAGTGGGATGGCTACACCTTC.

The chain links TRBV5-1 to TRBJ2-1; 8 bases are a match to TRBD1. From germline, CDR1 is SGHRS and CDR2 YFSETQ. This CDR3 has 16 residues. V shed 4 bases and J 4 bases; nucleotides not matched to a gene: 10. The CDR3 loop reads CASSTTGVEGYNEQFF. The CDR3 DNA sequence: TGCGCCAGCAGCACGACAGGGGTGGAGGGGTACAATGAGCAGTTCTTC.

The rearrangement uses TRBV5-4 and TRBJ2-2; D is perhaps TRBD1 (5 bases). CDR3 length: 15 amino acids. V shed 0 bases and J shed 1 base, with 7 bases lying between them. In germline, CDR1 is SGHNT, CDR2 YYREEE (reference sequence). The DNA of the CDR3 is TGTGCCAGCAGCTTGGGGGGCGTGAACACCGGGGAGCTGTTTTTT. Its protein is CASSLGGVNTGELFF.

V and J are TRBV5-4 and TRBJ2-3; TRBD2 matches 7 bases. V trimming: 4 bases; J trimming: 4 bases; junction bases outside the gene matches: 9. Germline assignment: CDR1 SGHNT and CDR2 YYREEE (reference sequence). This CDR3 comprises 15 residues. The CDR3 loop reads CASSPRGGRPDTQYF. DNA of the CDR3: TGTGCCAGCAGCCCCCGCGGGGGAAGGCCAGATACGCAGTATTTT.

The rearrangement links TRBV11-1 to TRBJ2-1, with 10 bases that match TRBD2. CDR3 length equals 15 residues. V lost 5 bases, J lost 8 bases, and 9 bases stayed unmatched. Per the germline V gene, CDR1 is SGHAT and CDR2 is FQDESV (reference sequence). The CDR3 nucleotides read TGTGCCAGCAGCAAAAGCGGGGGGGCCTGGGATGAGCAGTTCTTC. As protein: CASSKSGGAWDEQFF. Full variable domain (rest looked up from reference TRBV11-1 and TRBJ2-1): EAEVAQSPRYKITEKSQAVAFWCDPISGHATLYWYRQILGQGPELLVQFQDESVVDDSQLPKDRFSAERLKGVDSTLKIQPAELGDSAMYLCASSKSGGAWDEQFFGPGTRLTVL.

The V call is TRBV4-2, the J call TRBJ2-3, with 12 bases matching TRBD2. The CDR3 runs 16 residues. CDR1 and CDR2 (germline): LGHNA, YNFKEQ. Unmatched junction bases numbered 7, after V lost 4 bases and J lost 5 bases. CDR3 residues: CASSLVTSGSRDTQYF. The CDR3 coding sequence is TGTGCCAGCAGCCTTGTGACTAGCGGGAGTAGAGATACGCAGTATTTT.

This chain links TRBV19 with TRBJ2-1, with D possibly TRBD2 on 7 matching bases. Trimming left V 7 bases short and J 0 bases short, with 13 bases between. Germline CDR1 reads LNHDA; CDR2 reads SQIVND (reference sequence). The CDR3 length is 15 residues. CDR3 nucleotides: TGTGCCAGTACCCTGGGAGGGGGCTCCTACAATGAGCAGTTCTTC. Translating it yields CASTLGGGSYNEQFF.

This clone appeared a few times. This chain uses TRBV5-1 with TRBJ1-1, with unresolved D. Trimming took 5 bases from V and 1 from J, leaving 9 bases between them. Germline CDR1 SGHRS, CDR2 YFSETQ. This CDR3 spans 13 amino acids. The CDR3 loop reads CASSLDRNTEAFF. CDR3 coding DNA: TGCGCCAGCAGTCTGGATCGGAACACTGAAGCTTTCTTT.

This chain links TRBV7-9 with TRBJ1-2, with D unresolved. Germline assignment: CDR1 SEHNR and CDR2 FQNEAQ (reference sequence). This CDR3 contains 12 residues. The V gene lost 5 bases and the J gene lost 4 bases, with 8 bases spanning the gap. This CDR3 reads CASSPMGYGYTF. The CDR3 nucleotides read TGTGCCAGCAGCCCGATGGGCTATGGCTACACCTTC.

V and J are TRBV15 and TRBJ2-3; D call uncertain. Trimming pared 6 bases from V and 2 bases from J, leaving 6 bases between. There are 12 residues in the CDR3. CDR1 is LNHNV and CDR2 is YYDKDF in the germline V gene (reference sequence). This chain's CDR3 is CATSRDTDTQYF. CDR3 DNA: TGTGCCACCAGTCGCGACACAGATACGCAGTATTTT.

The V call is TRBV30, the J call TRBJ2-7; a weak D match, TRBD1 (6 bases). The CDR3 extends over 14 amino acids. Germline V CDR1 and CDR2: GTSNPN, SVGIG (reference sequence). Trimming removed 0 bases at V and 2 bases at J, with 11 bases between. CDR3 in amino acids: CAWSVSGGPYEQYF. In nucleotides, the CDR3 is TGTGCCTGGAGTGTAAGTGGGGGCCCCTACGAGCAGTACTTC.

The rearrangement uses TRBV29-1 and TRBJ2-7, with 7 bases fitting TRBD1. Germline V gene sequence: CDR1 SQVTM, CDR2 ANQGSEA. The CDR3 is 13 residues long. J gave up 2 bases and V 4 bases, and 5 bases lay outside the gene matches. CDR3: CSVVRGPTYEQYF. The CDR3 bases are TGCAGCGTTGTGAGGGGGCCAACCTACGAGCAGTACTTC.